These 32 T cell receptor beta chains were all obtained from the same sample, sequenced in a study of T cell clones after liver transplantation. Data came from immunoSEQ multiplex PCR; TCRdb stores just in-frame clones and leaves some out. The table records 77,000 or so clones, roughly 80% of them present only once. This specimen was CD4+ T cells from blood, taken 12 months after liver transplant. The receptors were sampled from a human patient who received a liver transplant. Among the T cells, some may be from the graft donor.

The chain has TRBV18 and TRBJ2-7, with 10 nucleotides matching TRBD2. V dropped 3 bases and J dropped 7; count of bases not matched to a gene: 6. Germline V gene data show CDR1 as KGHSH and CDR2 as LQKENI. The CDR3 runs to 14 residues. CDR3 DNA: TGTGCCAGCTCACCGCCAGCGGGAGGGCGTGAGCAGTACTTC. It encodes CASSPPAGGREQYF.

This clone was recorded only once. The rearrangement links TRBV6-1 to TRBJ2-7, with 7 nucleotides matching TRBD1. V shed 5 bases and J 7 bases; nucleotides not matched to a gene: 5. CDR3 length: 12 residues. Germline CDR1 MNHNS, CDR2 SASEGT. The CDR3 spells CASSPTGWEQYF. CDR3 coding DNA: TGTGCCAGCAGTCCGACAGGGTGGGAGCAGTACTTC.

This clone was observed a handful of times. The J gene is TRBJ2-1, the V gene TRBV10-3; D ambiguous. CDR1 ENHRY and CDR2 SYGVKD come from the germline V gene. CDR3 length: 11 residues. V dropped 11 bases and J dropped 4 bases, with 9 bases sitting between them. CDR3 nucleotides: TGTGCCGCCGGGCTGTACAATGAGCAGTTCTTC. Protein: CAAGLYNEQFF.

The CDR3 nucleotides are TGTGCCAGCACCTTGGGGGAATATGGCTACACCTTC. Its protein product is CASTLGEYGYTF. The chain employs TRBV7-9 and TRBJ1-2; a weak D match, TRBD1 (5 bases). V was cut by 7 bases and J by 5 bases, with 11 bases left in between. The CDR3 runs 12 residues. The germline V gene has CDR1 SEHNR and CDR2 FQNEAQ (reference sequence).

This clone occurred a few times. The chain joins TRBV28 to TRBJ2-1; no reliable D call. This CDR3 is 11 amino acids long. CDR1 and CDR2 from the germline V gene are MDHEN and SYDVKM. V was shortened by 2 bases and J by 10 bases, with 6 bases between the two germline ends. The chain's CDR3 is CASSLEREQFF. CDR3 bases: TGTGCCAGCAGTTTAGAAAGGGAGCAGTTCTTC.

This rearrangement joins TRBV4-1 to TRBJ2-1; D perhaps matches TRBD2 (6 bases). V lost 0 bases and J 7 bases, leaving 19 bases between the germline ends. CDR1 MGHRA and CDR2 YSYEKL come from the germline V gene. The CDR3 contains 17 residues. In DNA, the CDR3 is TGCGCCAGCAGCCAAGATACTCCTGGAGGGCCGGGGAATGAGCAGTTCTTC. Translating gives CASSQDTPGGPGNEQFF.

This clone has just one count. The chain links TRBV9 to TRBJ1-1; D is undetermined. Trimming pared 4 bases from V and 1 base from J, leaving 11 bases between. The CDR3 is made up of 14 amino acids. Germline CDR1 reads SGDLS; CDR2 reads YYNGEE. This CDR3 reads CASSPGMENTEAFF. CDR3 bases: TGTGCCAGCAGCCCAGGCATGGAGAACACTGAAGCTTTCTTT.

This clone is a singleton in its sample. V and J are TRBV11-1 and TRBJ1-1; D may be TRBD1 (5 bases). Trimming removed 2 bases from V and 3 bases from J, with 7 bases in between. Per germline, CDR1 SGHAT and CDR2 FQDESV (reference sequence). The CDR3 is 13 amino acids. The CDR3 DNA reads as TGTGCCAGCAGCTTATTCAGGGACACTGAAGCTTTCTTT. This gives the protein CASSLFRDTEAFF.

The CDR3 sequence: CSASPLLDTEAFF. The DNA of the CDR3 is TGCAGCGCCAGCCCTCTCTTGGACACTGAAGCTTTCTTT. The chain joins TRBV29-1 to TRBJ1-1; D is unresolved. CDR1 is SQVTM and CDR2 is ANQGSEA in the germline V gene. CDR3 length equals 13 residues. V lost 7 bases, J lost 3 bases, and 15 bases lay in between.

The chain uses TRBV7-3 and TRBJ2-1; 7 bases are shared with TRBD2. CDR3 size: 16 residues. V gave up 5 bases and J gave up 10 bases; unmatched junction bases: 17. Germline loops: CDR1 SGHTA, CDR2 FQGTGA. CDR3 in amino acids: CASSPRPRGVSGEQFF. CDR3 nucleotides: TGTGCCAGCAGCCCCCGACCCCGGGGGGTTTCGGGGGAGCAGTTCTTC.

As DNA, the CDR3 is TGTGCCAGCTCACCCCTCTCTGACACTGAAGCTTTCTTT. Protein: CASSPLSDTEAFF. The V and J genes are TRBV18 and TRBJ1-1; no firm D call. Trimming stripped 3 bases from V and 3 bases from J, with 8 bases between. This CDR3 comprises 13 residues. From germline, CDR1 is KGHSH and CDR2 LQKENI.

CDR3: CASSDWTEDTQYF. The CDR3 DNA reads TGTGCCAGCAGTGATTGGACAGAGGATACGCAGTATTTT. The chain is built from TRBV2 and TRBJ2-3, with a possible D match to TRBD1 (6 bases). Per germline, CDR1 SNHLY and CDR2 FYNNEI. This CDR3 region has 13 residues. Trimming shortened V by 3 bases and J by 6 bases, and 10 bases separated the two germline ends.

J is TRBJ2-7 and V is TRBV11-2; 11 positions agree with TRBD2. Germline loops: CDR1 SGHAT, CDR2 FQNNGV. The CDR3 covers 16 residues. The V and J ends lost 5 bases and 1 base, in that order; junction bases with no gene match: 7. The CDR3, as DNA: TGTGCCAGCAGCCCGCGGACTAGCGGGCTGTCCTACGAGCAGTACTTC. Amino acids: CASSPRTSGLSYEQYF.

The chain carries TRBV28 and TRBJ1-1; 7 bases fit TRBD1. CDR3 size: 14 residues. The V segment lost 5 bases and the J segment 4 bases; nucleotides outside the gene matches: 7. Germline CDR1 reads MDHEN; CDR2 reads SYDVKM. CDR3 protein: CASSTDRVVTEAFF. CDR3 DNA: TGTGCCAGCAGTACCGACAGGGTGGTCACTGAAGCTTTCTTT.

This clone was recorded once. This CDR3 is CASSSGTGFSEQYF. The CDR3 nucleotides read TGCGCCAGCAGCTCGGGGACAGGGTTTTCCGAGCAGTACTTC. The chain is built from TRBV5-1 and TRBJ2-7; 9 bases are shared with TRBD1. V lost 3 bases, J lost 6 bases, and 7 bases stayed unmatched. The germline CDR1 and CDR2 sequences are SGHRS and YFSETQ. The CDR3 runs 14 residues.

This clone was seen a handful of times. This chain connects TRBV30 to TRBJ2-3; 7 nucleotides align to TRBD2. Germline V gene sequence: CDR1 GTSNPN, CDR2 SVGIG (reference sequence). The V gene end was trimmed by 2 bases and the J gene end by 6 bases; junction bases not matched to a gene: 8. The CDR3 is 14 amino acids. The CDR3 region is CAWSLAVGGDTQYF. The CDR3, as DNA: TGTGCCTGGAGTCTTGCGGTGGGGGGGGATACGCAGTATTTT. The full variable domain, with the rest looked up from reference TRBV30 and TRBJ2-3, is SQTIHQWPATLVQPVGSPLSLECTVEGTSNPNLYWYRQAAGRGLQLLFYSVGIGQISSEVPQNLSASRPQDRQFILSSKKLLLSDSGFYLCAWSLAVGGDTQYFGPGTRLTVL.

The sample holds a few counts of this clone. The genes are TRBV29-1 and TRBJ1-2, with D tentatively TRBD1 (6 bases). V lost 6 bases to trimming and J lost 7 bases, with 12 bases between them. From germline, CDR1 is SQVTM and CDR2 ANQGSEA. The CDR3 contains 11 residues. CDR3 sequence (DNA): TGCAGCGTCCTAGGGGGTGGTGGCTACACCTTC. Translation gives CSVLGGGGYTF.

The V call is TRBV19, the J call TRBJ2-2; D may be TRBD2 (6 bases). Trimming took 3 bases from V and 4 from J, leaving 12 bases between them. Germline V gene lookup returns CDR1 LNHDA and CDR2 SQIVND (reference sequence). The CDR3 totals 15 residues. The CDR3 spells CASSIGGGITGELFF. CDR3 nucleotides: TGTGCCAGTAGTATTGGGGGAGGCATCACCGGGGAGCTGTTTTTT.

The gene calls are TRBV9 and TRBJ2-2; 10 bases line up with TRBD1. V was pared by 4 bases and J by 3 bases, with 3 bases of the junction left unmatched. Looked up from germline, CDR1 is SGDLS and CDR2 is YYNGEE. The CDR3 has 15 amino acids. CDR3 bases: TGTGCCAGCAGCACCGGACAGGGGGACACCGGGGAGCTGTTTTTT. Translation gives CASSTGQGDTGELFF.

The chain has TRBV25-1 and TRBJ1-3, with 9 bases that match TRBD1. The junction had 3 bases not matched to a gene; V was cut back by 7 bases and J by 5 bases. CDR1 is MGHDK and CDR2 is SYGVNS in the germline V gene. CDR3 length: 13 residues. DNA for the CDR3: TGTGCCAGCAAGGACAGGGGACGAAACACCATATATTTT. It specifies CASKDRGRNTIYF.

CDR3 bases: TGTGCCAGCAGCTTATCGTGGGGACAGTCAAACAATGAGCAGTTCTTC. Protein product: CASSLSWGQSNNEQFF. The rearrangement joins TRBV7-9 to TRBJ2-1; 7 nucleotides match TRBD1. The CDR3 sequence is 16 residues long. Germline values: CDR1 SEHNR, CDR2 FQNEAQ (reference sequence). The junction had 9 bases not matched to a gene; V was cut back by 2 bases and J by 5 bases.

This chain links TRBV5-1 with TRBJ2-5; TRBD2 might be the D (6 bases). Trimming removed 0 bases from V and 7 bases from J, with 10 bases in between. The CDR3 runs 13 residues. The germline gives CDR1 SGHRS, CDR2 YFSETQ. CDR3: CASSLDLEGTQYF. The DNA of the CDR3 is TGCGCCAGCAGCTTGGACCTGGAGGGGACCCAGTACTTC.

The chain employs TRBV30 and TRBJ1-5; D is unresolved. Per germline, CDR1 GTSNPN and CDR2 SVGIG (reference sequence). The length of the CDR3 is 16 residues. Trimming pared 3 bases from V and 0 bases from J, leaving 15 bases between. CDR3 nucleotides: TGTGCCTGGAGGCGGGCAGGCGGGAGTAGCAATCAGCCCCAGCATTTT. It yields the protein CAWRRAGGSSNQPQHF.

This clone has just one count. The chain carries TRBV19 and TRBJ2-2; D uncertain. Germline-derived CDR1 and CDR2 are LNHDA and SQIVND (reference sequence). V lost 5 bases and J lost 1, with 5 bases in between. The CDR3 consists of 13 residues. The CDR3: CASSFQNTGELFF. CDR3 DNA: TGTGCCAGTAGTTTTCAGAACACCGGGGAGCTGTTTTTT.

The chain combines TRBV7-9 with TRBJ1-4; D is undetermined. The ends were cut back, 2 bases at V and 7 bases at J, with 5 bases in the middle. The CDR3 totals 12 residues. CDR1 is SEHNR and CDR2 is FQNEAQ in the germline V gene (reference sequence). Here the CDR3 DNA reads TGTGCCAGCAGCTTACAAGGTGAAAAACTGTTTTTT. Its protein is CASSLQGEKLFF. Supplemented by reference TRBV7-9 and TRBJ1-4, the full variable domain reads DTGVSQNPRHKITKRGQNVTFRCDPISEHNRLYWYRQTLGQGPEFLTYFQNEAQLEKSRLLSDRFSAERPKGSFSTLEIQRTEQGDSAMYLCASSLQGEKLFFGSGTQLSVL.

The chain recombines TRBV27 with TRBJ2-7; 12 bases are a match to TRBD1. Germline V gene data show CDR1 as MNHEY and CDR2 as SMNVEV (reference sequence). Germline trimming cut 5 bases from V and 6 bases from J; bases unmatched to any gene: 8. The CDR3 runs 15 residues. Here the CDR3 reads CASSHGTGGKSEQYF. The CDR3, as DNA: TGTGCCAGCAGTCATGGGACAGGGGGCAAATCCGAGCAGTACTTC.

For this clone: This CDR3 is also generated by other DNA sequences in the sample. The V and J genes are TRBV20-1 and TRBJ2-7; no clear D. The CDR3 has 11 residues. V lost 5 bases, J lost 0 bases, and 5 bases lay in between. Germline V CDR1 and CDR2: DFQATT, SNEGSKA (reference sequence). The CDR3 protein is CSAPASYEQYF. In nucleotides, the CDR3 is TGCAGTGCTCCCGCCTCCTACGAGCAGTACTTC.

The V gene is TRBV29-1, the J gene TRBJ2-7, with D perhaps assigned TRBD1 or TRBD2 (5 bases each). The CDR3 has 12 amino acids. V dropped 7 bases and J dropped 6 bases, with 16 bases sitting between them. The germline CDR1 and CDR2 sequences are SQVTM and ANQGSEA. The CDR3 is CSARDPTLEQYF. The CDR3 DNA is TGCAGCGCCCGGGACCCGACTCTCGAGCAGTACTTC.

This chain links TRBV19 with TRBJ2-4, with a weak D call TRBD1 (5 bases). Trimming took off 4 bases at V and 0 bases at J, with 13 bases between the two ends. The CDR3 is made up of 16 amino acids. In germline, CDR1 is LNHDA, CDR2 SQIVND (reference sequence). Written as DNA, the CDR3 is TGTGCCAGTAGTAGAGGACACCCGATAGCCAAAAACATTCAGTACTTC. It encodes CASSRGHPIAKNIQYF.

This rearrangement joins TRBV13 to TRBJ1-3; D call uncertain. Germline CDR1 reads PRHDT; CDR2 reads FYEKMQ (reference sequence). V was pared by 2 bases and J by 0 bases, with 8 bases between. The CDR3 covers 15 residues. The CDR3 DNA reads TGTGCCAGCAGCTTATCCCCTGGCTCTGGAAACACCATATATTTT. This encodes CASSLSPGSGNTIYF.

The chain uses TRBV29-1 and TRBJ1-2, with 8 bases matching TRBD1. Germline CDR1 and CDR2: SQVTM and ANQGSEA. V trimming: 7 bases; J trimming: 1 base; junction bases outside the gene matches: 5. The CDR3 is 13 residues long. The DNA for the CDR3 is TGCAGCGCAAGGACAGGGAGTAACTATGGCTACACCTTC. It yields the protein CSARTGSNYGYTF.

This rearrangement joins TRBV25-1 to TRBJ2-1; D perhaps matches TRBD1 (5 bases). CDR1 is MGHDK and CDR2 is SYGVNS in the germline V gene. Trimming shortened V by 2 bases and J by 7 bases, and 18 bases separated the two germline ends. The CDR3 is made up of 16 amino acids. CDR3 bases: TGTGCCAGCAGTGAAACAGGACACCCGACGAGGAATGAGCAGTTCTTC. Translation gives CASSETGHPTRNEQFF.